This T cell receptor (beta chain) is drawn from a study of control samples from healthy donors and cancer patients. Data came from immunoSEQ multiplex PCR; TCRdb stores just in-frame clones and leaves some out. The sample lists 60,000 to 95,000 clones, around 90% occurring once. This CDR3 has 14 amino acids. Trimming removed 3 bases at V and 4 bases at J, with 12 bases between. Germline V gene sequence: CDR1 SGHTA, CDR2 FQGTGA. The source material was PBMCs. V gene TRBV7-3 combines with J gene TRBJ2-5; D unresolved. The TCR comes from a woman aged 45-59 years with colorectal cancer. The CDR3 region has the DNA TGTGCCAGCAGCTTCTTCAGGAGTCGAGAGACCCAGTACTTC. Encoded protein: CASSFFRSRETQYF.